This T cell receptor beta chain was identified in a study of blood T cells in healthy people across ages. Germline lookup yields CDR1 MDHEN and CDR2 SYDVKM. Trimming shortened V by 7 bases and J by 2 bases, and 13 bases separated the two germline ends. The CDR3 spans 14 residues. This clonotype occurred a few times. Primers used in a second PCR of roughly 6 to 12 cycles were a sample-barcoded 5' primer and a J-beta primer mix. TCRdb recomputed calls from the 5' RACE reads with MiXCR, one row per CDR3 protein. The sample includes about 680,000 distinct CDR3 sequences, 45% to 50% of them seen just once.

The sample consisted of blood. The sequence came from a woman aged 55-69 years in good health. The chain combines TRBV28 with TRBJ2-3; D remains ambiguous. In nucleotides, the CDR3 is TGTGCCAGCACCCTAGGGCTTACCACAGATACGCAGTATTTT. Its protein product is CASTLGLTTDTQYF.